This TCR beta chain was sequenced during a study of blood T cells in healthy people across ages. This clonotype occurred a few times. The germline V and J ends were trimmed by 4 bases and 8 bases, with 20 bases remaining between them. The germline V gene has CDR1 SGHTA and CDR2 FQGNSA. There are 16 residues in the CDR3. Primed by a sample-barcoded 5' primer and a J-beta primer mix, a second PCR proceeded for roughly 6 to 12 cycles. Each cDNA molecule, via a template-switch adaptor with 12 random nucleotides, was tagged. One entry per CDR3 protein, called by TCRdb with MiXCR from the 5' RACE reads. The sample lists more than 900,000 distinct CDR3 sequences; less than 25% were seen once. This same sample was also part of a study on T cells of mothers and their children. This second report adds: Using the M1S primer, the second PCR added sample barcodes along with 2-4 random nucleotides.

This TCR was recovered from a girl aged 2 to 9 in good health. The source material was blood. The chain is built from TRBV7-2 and TRBJ1-4; possibly TRBD1 for D (5 bases). The CDR3 region has the DNA TGTGCCAGCAGCTGGGGGTTCGTGGGTGAAGGGGAAAAACTGTTTTTT. Its protein product is CASSWGFVGEGEKLFF.